The 8 T cell receptor beta chains below were found in one sample sequenced in a study of cytomegalovirus exposure and HLA in healthy donors. Use of 60 Vbeta and 13 Jbeta primers characterized the PCR. Profiling relied on immunoSEQ multiplex PCR, and the TCRdb table lists in-frame clones only, not all of them. The profile covers some 190,000 clones, with approximately 88% appearing a single time and 0.95% to 1.5% taken by the ten largest. Input material: PBMCs. These receptors were collected from a boy aged 2 to 10 in good health and CMV-seronegative.

The J gene is TRBJ1-2, the V gene TRBV4-2; TRBD1 matches 7 bases. Looked up from germline, CDR1 is LGHNA and CDR2 is YNFKEQ. V shed 0 bases, J shed 3 bases, and the junction held 4 bases outside the gene matches. This CDR3 spans 15 amino acids. CDR3 in amino acids: CASSQETGAHYGYTF. CDR3 DNA sequence: TGTGCCAGCAGCCAAGAAACAGGGGCTCACTATGGCTACACCTTC.

The chain employs TRBV4-3 and TRBJ1-2; D is uncertain. Germline lookup yields CDR1 LGHNA and CDR2 YSLEER. This CDR3 contains 16 residues. V lost 1 base to trimming and J lost 0 bases, with 12 bases between them. The CDR3 DNA sequence: TGCGCCAGCAGCCAAGTAAACAGTGCCCCTAACTATGGCTACACCTTC. Amino acids: CASSQVNSAPNYGYTF.

The V and J genes are TRBV25-1 and TRBJ2-7; no clear D gene. The length of the CDR3 is 13 residues. The V gene lost 3 bases and the J gene lost 1 base, with 7 bases spanning the gap. CDR1 and CDR2 from the germline V gene are MGHDK and SYGVNS. CDR3 nucleotide sequence: TGTGCCAGCAGTGACATTAGTTCCTACGAGCAGTACTTC. This translates into CASSDISSYEQYF.

This chain links TRBV5-1 with TRBJ2-1; 7 bases map to TRBD2. The V gene end was trimmed by 4 bases and the J gene end by 0 bases; junction bases not matched to a gene: 7. Germline lookup yields CDR1 SGHRS and CDR2 YFSETQ. The CDR3 has 16 residues. Here the CDR3 reads CASSHRRESSYNEQFF. CDR3 in DNA: TGCGCCAGCAGCCACAGGCGGGAGAGCTCCTACAATGAGCAGTTCTTC.

The chain couples TRBV7-6 to TRBJ2-1, with 12 bases fitting TRBD2. V shed 5 bases and J 10 bases; nucleotides not matched to a gene: 12. The CDR3 extends over 16 amino acids. The germline gives CDR1 SGHVS, CDR2 FNYEAQ. This chain's CDR3 is CASSPQPTSGSREQFF. In DNA form, the CDR3 reads TGTGCCAGCAGCCCGCAACCGACTAGCGGGAGTCGCGAGCAGTTCTTC. The variable domain in full, completed from reference TRBV7-6 and TRBJ2-1, reads GAGVSQSPRYKVTKRGQDVALRCDPISGHVSLYWYRQALGQGPEFLTYFNYEAQQDKSGLPNDRFSAERPEGSISTLTIQRTEQRDSAMYRCASSPQPTSGSREQFFGPGTRLTVL.

CDR3 bases: TGTGCCAGCAGTGAAGAGAGGGCCAAAAACATTCAGTACTTC. It is translated as CASSEERAKNIQYF. V and J are TRBV2 and TRBJ2-4, with D unclear. The CDR3 sequence is 14 residues long. V was pared by 1 base and J by 1 base, with 5 bases between. Germline lookup yields CDR1 SNHLY and CDR2 FYNNEI.

The rearrangement joins TRBV30 to TRBJ1-2; no reliable D call. Trimming stripped 3 bases from V and 1 base from J, with 12 bases between. In germline, CDR1 is GTSNPN, CDR2 SVGIG (reference sequence). The CDR3 covers 14 residues. In nucleotides, the CDR3 is TGTGCCTGGAGCGTAGACATTTTTAACTATGGCTACACCTTC. Amino acid sequence: CAWSVDIFNYGYTF.

This chain connects TRBV5-4 to TRBJ1-1; D may be TRBD1 (6 bases). Germline V gene sequence: CDR1 SGHNT, CDR2 YYREEE (reference sequence). V dropped 0 bases and J dropped 0 bases, with 15 bases sitting between them. The CDR3 has 17 amino acids. The CDR3 is CASSLVPRQDMNTEAFF. CDR3 coding DNA: TGTGCCAGCAGCTTGGTTCCTAGACAGGATATGAACACTGAAGCTTTCTTT.